This T cell receptor beta chain was identified during a study of shared clonotypes between healthy human individuals. Deep-level assay runs were performed. Libraries were prepared by immunoSEQ multiplex PCR; TCRdb keeps only in-frame clonotypes and omits some of them. Among 1,400,000 or so clones listed, 97% to 99% were seen once. Every one of the donors was a Caucasian adult that lived in Nashville, Tennessee. Germline V lookup: CDR1 SGHKS, CDR2 YYEKEE (reference sequence). The CDR3 length is 15 residues. The ends lost 5 bases at V and 6 bases at J; junction bases unmatched: 9. Material for sequencing was naive CD4+ T cells sorted from blood. Subset specified: CD45RA+ positively selected. The chain employs TRBV5-5 and TRBJ2-1; 9 positions match TRBD1. This clonotype was sampled from a man aged 25-45 years in good health. CDR3 sequence reads: CASRIGTGLRNEQFF. For the CDR3, the DNA is TGTGCCAGCAGGATCGGGACAGGGCTTCGCAATGAGCAGTTCTTC.